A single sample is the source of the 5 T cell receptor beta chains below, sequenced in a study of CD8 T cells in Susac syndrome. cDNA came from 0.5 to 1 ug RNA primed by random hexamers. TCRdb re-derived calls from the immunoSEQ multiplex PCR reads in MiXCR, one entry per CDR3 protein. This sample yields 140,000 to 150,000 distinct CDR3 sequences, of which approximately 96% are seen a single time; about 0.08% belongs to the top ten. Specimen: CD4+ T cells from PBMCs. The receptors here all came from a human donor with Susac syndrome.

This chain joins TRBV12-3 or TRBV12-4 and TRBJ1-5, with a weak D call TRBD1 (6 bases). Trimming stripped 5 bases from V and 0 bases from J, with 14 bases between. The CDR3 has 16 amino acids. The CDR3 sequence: CASSQGTYYSNQPQHF. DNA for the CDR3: TGTGCCAGCAGTCAGGGGACCTATTATAGCAATCAGCCCCAGCATTTT.

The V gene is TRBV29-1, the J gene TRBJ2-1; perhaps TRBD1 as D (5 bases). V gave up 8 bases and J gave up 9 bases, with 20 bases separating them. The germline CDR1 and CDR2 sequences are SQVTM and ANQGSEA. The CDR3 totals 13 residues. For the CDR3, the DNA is TGCAGCTCGGCAGGGCTCCTCCTGGGTGAGCAGTTCTTC. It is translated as CSSAGLLLGEQFF.

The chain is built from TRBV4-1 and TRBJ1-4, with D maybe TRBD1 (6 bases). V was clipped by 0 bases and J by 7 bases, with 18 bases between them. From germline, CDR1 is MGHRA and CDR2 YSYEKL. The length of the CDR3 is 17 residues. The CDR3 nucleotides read TGCGCCAGCAGCCAAGAATCAGGGGAGATAGGCGTTGAAAAACTGTTTTTT. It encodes CASSQESGEIGVEKLFF.

CDR3 sequence (DNA): TGTGCCAGCAGTTACGCCGTCGGGGATCTGAACACTGAAGCTTTCTTT. Translated: CASSYAVGDLNTEAFF. The chain is built from TRBV6-2 or TRBV6-3 and TRBJ1-1; D is unresolved. CDR1 MNHEY and CDR2 SVGEGT come from the germline V gene. V lost 2 bases and J lost 0, with 13 bases in between. The CDR3 runs to 16 residues.

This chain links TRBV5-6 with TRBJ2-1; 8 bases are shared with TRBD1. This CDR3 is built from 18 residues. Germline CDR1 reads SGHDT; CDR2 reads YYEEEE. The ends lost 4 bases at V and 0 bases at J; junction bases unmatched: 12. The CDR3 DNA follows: TGTGCCAGCAGCGTACTGGGACAGGCAGTTCCCTCCTACAATGAGCAGTTCTTC. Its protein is CASSVLGQAVPSYNEQFF.